Shown below are 15 T cell receptor beta chains from a single sample sequenced in a study of blood T cell repertoires in COVID-19. Sequenced by immunoSEQ multiplex PCR; TCRdb stores in-frame clones only, minus some. The table lists under 250,000 clones, 89% of them singletons. What was sequenced was peripheral blood. Receptor source: a man aged 60-69 years who had recovered from COVID-19.

The chain couples TRBV7-3 to TRBJ2-3, with 13 bases matching TRBD2. The CDR3 extends over 16 amino acids. J was trimmed by 7 bases and V by 5 bases; bases with no gene match: 9. Looked up from germline, CDR1 is SGHTA and CDR2 is FQGTGA. CDR3 protein: CASSPTRTSGSNTQYF. CDR3 in DNA: TGTGCCAGCAGCCCGACCCGGACTAGCGGGAGTAATACGCAGTATTTT.

This chain uses TRBV3-1 (or the pseudogene TRBV3-2) with TRBJ2-1; possible D gene TRBD1, 5 bases. The germline gives CDR1 LGHDT, CDR2 YNNKEL (reference sequence). V shed 0 bases and J shed 4 bases, with 16 bases lying between them. The CDR3 length is 17 residues. The CDR3 sequence: CASSQDLRAILYNEQFF. The CDR3 DNA sequence: TGTGCCAGCAGCCAAGATCTCAGGGCAATACTTTACAATGAGCAGTTCTTC.

The chain combines TRBV6-1 with TRBJ2-7; possible D gene TRBD2, 6 bases. The CDR3 consists of 13 residues. CDR1 and CDR2 from the germline V gene are MNHNS and SASEGT. V lost 3 bases, J lost 4 bases, and 10 bases lay in between. CDR3 loop: CASSDPGGYEQYF. The CDR3 coding sequence is TGTGCCAGCAGTGACCCCGGAGGGTACGAGCAGTACTTC.

The rearrangement uses TRBV19 and TRBJ1-5; D might be TRBD1 (6 bases). The CDR3 has 18 residues. Per germline, CDR1 LNHDA and CDR2 SQIVND (reference sequence). V lost 0 bases to trimming and J lost 1 base, with 16 bases between them. CDR3 nucleotides: TGTGCCAGTAGTATAGAGGGGGCGTCACCTACCAGCAATCAGCCCCAGCATTTT. Translated: CASSIEGASPTSNQPQHF.

V is TRBV19 and J is TRBJ1-5, with a possible D match to TRBD1 (5 bases). CDR1 and CDR2 (germline): LNHDA, SQIVND (reference sequence). Trimming shortened V by 2 bases and J by 5 bases, and 7 bases separated the two germline ends. This CDR3 is built from 13 residues. In DNA form, the CDR3 reads TGTGCCAGTAGTATACAGGGATATCAGCCCCAGCATTTT. Residues: CASSIQGYQPQHF.

The genes are TRBV7-9 and TRBJ1-5, with TRBD1 matching over 8 bases. The CDR3 runs to 17 residues. Germline values: CDR1 SEHNR, CDR2 FQNEAQ (reference sequence). Trimming took 1 base from V and 5 from J; bases not matched to a gene: 10. CDR3 in DNA: TGTGCCAGCAGCTTAGGGCAGGGGGCGAGTCAACATCAGCCCCAGCATTTT. Protein sequence: CASSLGQGASQHQPQHF.

The chain has TRBV9 and TRBJ2-7, with TRBD2 matching 8 bases. CDR1 and CDR2 (germline): SGDLS, YYNGEE. The V and J ends lost 7 bases and 7 bases, in that order; junction bases with no gene match: 19. The CDR3 is 16 residues long. The CDR3 bases are TGTGCCAGCCCGAATCGTCTCGGGGGGGGACGCGTGGAGCAGTACTTC. Encoded protein: CASPNRLGGGRVEQYF.

The rearrangement links TRBV10-3 to TRBJ2-3; 9 nucleotides align to TRBD2. Trimming at V came to 6 bases and at J to 2 bases, leaving 9 bases not matched to a gene. The V gene's germline CDR1 is ENHRY and CDR2 SYGVKD. The CDR3 has 16 amino acids. The CDR3 region has the DNA TGTGCCATCAGCGCGGCCGGGACTAGCTACACAGATACGCAGTATTTT. Residues: CAISAAGTSYTDTQYF.

V is TRBV7-3 and J is TRBJ1-1; 8 nucleotides align to TRBD1. The CDR3 is made up of 15 amino acids. V shed 2 bases and J 4 bases; nucleotides not matched to a gene: 6. Germline V gene lookup returns CDR1 SGHTA and CDR2 FQGTGA. The CDR3 spells CASSLRPGGRTEAFF. The CDR3 coding sequence is TGTGCCAGCAGCTTACGTCCAGGGGGCCGCACTGAAGCTTTCTTT.

The genes are TRBV2 and TRBJ1-6; no firm D call. The germline CDR1 and CDR2 sequences are SNHLY and FYNNEI. This CDR3 contains 13 residues. Trimming left V 1 base short and J 6 bases short, with 4 bases between. Written as DNA, the CDR3 is TGTGCCAGCAGTGAAGACAGTAATTCACCCCTCCACTTT. As protein: CASSEDSNSPLHF.

The chain combines TRBV9 with TRBJ2-7; maybe TRBD1 (6 bases). The CDR3 has 14 residues. Germline V gives CDR1 SGDLS, CDR2 YYNGEE. V was shortened by 4 bases and J by 5 bases, with 16 bases between the two germline ends. The CDR3 spells CASSQTGMRNEQYF. As DNA, the CDR3 is TGTGCCAGCAGCCAAACAGGGATGAGAAACGAGCAGTACTTC.

The chain employs TRBV12-5 and TRBJ2-3; D may be TRBD2 (6 bases). The germline V gene has CDR1 LGHNT and CDR2 FRNRAP. Trimming left V 4 bases short and J 2 bases short, with 25 bases between. This CDR3 is 19 amino acids long. DNA of the CDR3: TGTGCTAGTGGTTGGTCCCTCGTTAGTACTAGCCGCTACACAGATACGCAGTATTTT. The encoded protein is CASGWSLVSTSRYTDTQYF.

J is TRBJ2-7 and V is TRBV18, with 11 bases aligning to TRBD1. From germline, CDR1 is KGHSH and CDR2 LQKENI. The CDR3 covers 13 residues. J was trimmed by 6 bases and V by 2 bases; bases with no gene match: 0. CDR3 DNA sequence: TGTGCCAGCTCACCAGGACAGGGGGCCGAGCAGTACTTC. Encoded protein: CASSPGQGAEQYF.

The J gene is TRBJ2-3, the V gene TRBV7-9; maybe TRBD2 (5 bases). Germline V lookup: CDR1 SEHNR, CDR2 FQNEAQ (reference sequence). This CDR3 comprises 11 residues. V lost 8 bases and J 15 bases, leaving 18 bases between the germline ends. The CDR3 DNA reads as TGTGCCAGCTCCGGGGAGACAAGGAATTATTTT. It codes for CASSGETRNYF. The variable domain in full, completed from reference TRBV7-9 and TRBJ2-3, reads DTGVSQNPRHKITKRGQNVTFRCDPISEHNRLYWYRQTLGQGPEFLTYFQNEAQLEKSRLLSDRFSAERPKGSFSTLEIQRTEQGDSAMYLCASSGETRNYFGPGTRLTVL.

The rearrangement uses TRBV28 and TRBJ1-1; 10 nucleotides agree with TRBD1. There are 12 residues in the CDR3. V shed 6 bases and J 12 bases; nucleotides not matched to a gene: 7. In germline, CDR1 is MDHEN, CDR2 SYDVKM. CDR3 residues: CASRSGQGLTFF. CDR3 DNA sequence: TGTGCCAGCAGGTCGGGACAGGGGCTAACTTTCTTT.